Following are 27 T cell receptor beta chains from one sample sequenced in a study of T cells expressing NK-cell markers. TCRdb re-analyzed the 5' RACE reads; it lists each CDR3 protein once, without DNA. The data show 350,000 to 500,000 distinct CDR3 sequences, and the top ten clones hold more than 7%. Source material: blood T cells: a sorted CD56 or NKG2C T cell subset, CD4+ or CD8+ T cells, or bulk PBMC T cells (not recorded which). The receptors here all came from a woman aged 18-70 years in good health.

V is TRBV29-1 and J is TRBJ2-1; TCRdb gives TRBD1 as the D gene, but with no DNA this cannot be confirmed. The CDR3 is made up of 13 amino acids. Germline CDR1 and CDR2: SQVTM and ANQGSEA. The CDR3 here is CSGGDRLYNEQFF.

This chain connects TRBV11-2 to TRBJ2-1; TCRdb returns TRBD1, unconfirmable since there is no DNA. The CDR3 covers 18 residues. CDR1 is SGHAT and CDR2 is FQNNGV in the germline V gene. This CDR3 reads CASSPPGGRGQGQDEQFF.

The CDR3 loop is CASSLAKGRHFNQPQHF. The chain joins TRBV5-1 to TRBJ1-5. This CDR3 comprises 17 residues. Germline-derived CDR1 and CDR2 are SGHRS and YFSETQ.

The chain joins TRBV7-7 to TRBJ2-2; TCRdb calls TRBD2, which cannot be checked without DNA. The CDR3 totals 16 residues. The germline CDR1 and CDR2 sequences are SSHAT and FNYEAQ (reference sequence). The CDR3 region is CASSFLAGGFTGELFF.

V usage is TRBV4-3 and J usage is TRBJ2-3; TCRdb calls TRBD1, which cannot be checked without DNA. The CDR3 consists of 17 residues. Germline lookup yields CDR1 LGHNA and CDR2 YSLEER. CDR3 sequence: CASSQDGSGRGAGGQYF.

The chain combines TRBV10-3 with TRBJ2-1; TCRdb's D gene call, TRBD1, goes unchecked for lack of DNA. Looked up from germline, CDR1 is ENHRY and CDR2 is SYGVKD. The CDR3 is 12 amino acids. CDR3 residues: CAISQGTEEQFF.

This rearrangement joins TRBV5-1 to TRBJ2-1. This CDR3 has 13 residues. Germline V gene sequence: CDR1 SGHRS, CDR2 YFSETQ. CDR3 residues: CASSLPGSSEQFF.

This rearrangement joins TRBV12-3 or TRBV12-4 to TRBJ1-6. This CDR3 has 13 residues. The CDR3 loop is CASRETYNSPLHF.

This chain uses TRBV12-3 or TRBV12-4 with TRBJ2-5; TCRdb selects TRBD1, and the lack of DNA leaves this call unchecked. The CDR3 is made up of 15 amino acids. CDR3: CASSPLGGGGETQYF.

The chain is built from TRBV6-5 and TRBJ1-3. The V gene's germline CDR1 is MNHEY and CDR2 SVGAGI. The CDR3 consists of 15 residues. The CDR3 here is CASSYLDSSGNTIYF.

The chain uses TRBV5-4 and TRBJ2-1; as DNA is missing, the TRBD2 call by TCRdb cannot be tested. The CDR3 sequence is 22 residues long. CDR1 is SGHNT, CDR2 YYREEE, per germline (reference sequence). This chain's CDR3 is CASSLVGGLAGGRNSSYNEQFF.

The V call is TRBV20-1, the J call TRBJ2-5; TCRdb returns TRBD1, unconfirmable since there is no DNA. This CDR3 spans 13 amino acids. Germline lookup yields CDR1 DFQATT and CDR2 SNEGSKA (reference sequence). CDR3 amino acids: CSLPWGSSGTQYF.

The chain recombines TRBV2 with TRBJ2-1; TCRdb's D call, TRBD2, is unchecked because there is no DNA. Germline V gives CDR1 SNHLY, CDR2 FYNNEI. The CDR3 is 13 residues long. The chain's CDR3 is CASRGLEEAEQFF. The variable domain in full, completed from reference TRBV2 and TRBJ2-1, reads EPEVTQTPSHQVTQMGQEVILRCVPISNHLYFYWYRQILGQKVEFLVSFYNNEISEKSEIFDDQFSVERPDGSNFTLKIRSTKLEDSAMYFCASRGLEEAEQFFGPGTRLTVL.

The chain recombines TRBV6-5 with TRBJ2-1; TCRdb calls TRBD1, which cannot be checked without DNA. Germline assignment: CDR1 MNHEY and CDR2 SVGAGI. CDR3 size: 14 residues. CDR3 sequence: CASSYHGRYNEQFF.

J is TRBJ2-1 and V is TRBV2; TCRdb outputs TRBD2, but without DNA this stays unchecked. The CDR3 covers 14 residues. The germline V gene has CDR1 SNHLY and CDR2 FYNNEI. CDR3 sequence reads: CAGRWTSGYAEQFF.

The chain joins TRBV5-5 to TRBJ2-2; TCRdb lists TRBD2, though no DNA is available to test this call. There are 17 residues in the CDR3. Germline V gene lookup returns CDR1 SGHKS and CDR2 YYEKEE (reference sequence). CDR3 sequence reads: CASSPGLAGGSTGELFF.

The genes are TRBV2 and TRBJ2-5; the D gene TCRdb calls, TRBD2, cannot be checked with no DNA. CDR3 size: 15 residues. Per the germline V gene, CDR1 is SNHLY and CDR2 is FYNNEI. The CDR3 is CASSEPSGDQETQYF.

The CDR3 here is CSVEGTETLEAFF. The J gene is TRBJ1-1, the V gene TRBV29-1; with no DNA, the TCRdb D assignment of TRBD1 cannot be verified. CDR1 SQVTM and CDR2 ANQGSEA come from the germline V gene. The CDR3 has 13 amino acids.

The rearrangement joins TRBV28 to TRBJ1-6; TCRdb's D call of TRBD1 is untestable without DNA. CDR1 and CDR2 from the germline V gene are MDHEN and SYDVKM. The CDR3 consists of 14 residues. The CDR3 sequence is CASSSGTAYSPLHF.

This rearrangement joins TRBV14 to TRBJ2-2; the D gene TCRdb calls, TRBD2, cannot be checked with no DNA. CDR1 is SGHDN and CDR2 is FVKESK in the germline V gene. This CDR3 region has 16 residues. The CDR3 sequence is CASSQVVGMVTGELFF.

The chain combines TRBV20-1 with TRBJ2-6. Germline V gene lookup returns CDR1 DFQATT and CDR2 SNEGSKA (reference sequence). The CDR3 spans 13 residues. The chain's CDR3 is CSASMSGANVLTF.

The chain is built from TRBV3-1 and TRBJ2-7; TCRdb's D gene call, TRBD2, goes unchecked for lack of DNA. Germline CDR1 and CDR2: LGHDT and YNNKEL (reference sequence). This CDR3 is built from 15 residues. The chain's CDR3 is CASSPGLAASYEQYF.

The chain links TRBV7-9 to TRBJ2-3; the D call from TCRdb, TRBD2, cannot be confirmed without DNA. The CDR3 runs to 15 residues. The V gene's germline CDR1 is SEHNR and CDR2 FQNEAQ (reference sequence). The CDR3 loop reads CASRPAGGSADTQYF.

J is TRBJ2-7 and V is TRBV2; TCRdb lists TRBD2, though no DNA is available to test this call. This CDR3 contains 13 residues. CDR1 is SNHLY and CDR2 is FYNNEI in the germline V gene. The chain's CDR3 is CASRPLLAYEQYF.

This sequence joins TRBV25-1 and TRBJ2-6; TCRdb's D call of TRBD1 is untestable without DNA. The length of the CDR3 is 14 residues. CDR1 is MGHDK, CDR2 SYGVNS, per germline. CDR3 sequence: CASIRTVGANVLTF.

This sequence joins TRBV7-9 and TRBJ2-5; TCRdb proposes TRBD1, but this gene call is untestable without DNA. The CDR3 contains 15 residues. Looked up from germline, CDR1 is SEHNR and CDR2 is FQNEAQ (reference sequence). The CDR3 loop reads CASSLEKTGPETQYF.

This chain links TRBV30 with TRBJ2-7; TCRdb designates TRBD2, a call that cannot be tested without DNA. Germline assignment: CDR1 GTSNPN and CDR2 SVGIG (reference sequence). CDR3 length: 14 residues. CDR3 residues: CAWSGGDTLYEQYF. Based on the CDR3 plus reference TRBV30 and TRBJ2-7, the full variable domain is SQTIHQWPATLVQPVGSPLSLECTVEGTSNPNLYWYRQAAGRGLQLLFYSVGIGQISSEVPQNLSASRPQDRQFILSSKKLLLSDSGFYLCAWSGGDTLYEQYFGPGTRLTVT.